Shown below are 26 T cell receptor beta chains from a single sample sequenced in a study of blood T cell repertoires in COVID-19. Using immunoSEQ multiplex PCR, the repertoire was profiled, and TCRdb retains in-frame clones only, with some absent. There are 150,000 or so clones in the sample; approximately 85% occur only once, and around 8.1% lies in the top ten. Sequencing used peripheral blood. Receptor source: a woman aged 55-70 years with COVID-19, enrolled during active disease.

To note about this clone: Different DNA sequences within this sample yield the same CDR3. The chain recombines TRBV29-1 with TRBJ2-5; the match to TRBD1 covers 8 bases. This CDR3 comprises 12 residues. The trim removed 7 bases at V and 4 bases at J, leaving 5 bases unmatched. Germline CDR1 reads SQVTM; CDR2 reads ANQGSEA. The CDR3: CSARQGRETQYF. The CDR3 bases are TGCAGCGCCCGACAGGGGAGAGAGACCCAGTACTTC.

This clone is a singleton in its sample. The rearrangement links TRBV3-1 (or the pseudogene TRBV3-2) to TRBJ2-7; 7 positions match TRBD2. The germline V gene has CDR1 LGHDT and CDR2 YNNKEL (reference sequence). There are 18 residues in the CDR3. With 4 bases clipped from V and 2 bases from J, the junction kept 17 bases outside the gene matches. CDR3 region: CASSPSGRVPARTYEQYF. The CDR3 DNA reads TGTGCCAGCAGCCCCTCGGGGAGGGTGCCCGCCCGGACCTACGAGCAGTACTTC.

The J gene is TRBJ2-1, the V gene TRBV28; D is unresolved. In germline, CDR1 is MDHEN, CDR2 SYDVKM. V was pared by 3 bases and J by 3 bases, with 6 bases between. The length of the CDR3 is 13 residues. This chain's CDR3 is CASSLGSYNEQFF. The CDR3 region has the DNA TGTGCCAGCAGTTTGGGCAGCTACAATGAGCAGTTCTTC.

The CDR3 spells CASSYGQGQGKLFF. DNA for the CDR3: TGTGCCAGCAGTTACGGACAGGGGCAGGGAAAACTGTTTTTT. The genes are TRBV6-6 and TRBJ1-4, with 9 bases matching TRBD1. This CDR3 has 14 residues. Per germline, CDR1 MNHNY and CDR2 SVGAGI (reference sequence). After removal of 2 bases from V and 10 bases from J, the junction contained 5 bases not matched to a gene.

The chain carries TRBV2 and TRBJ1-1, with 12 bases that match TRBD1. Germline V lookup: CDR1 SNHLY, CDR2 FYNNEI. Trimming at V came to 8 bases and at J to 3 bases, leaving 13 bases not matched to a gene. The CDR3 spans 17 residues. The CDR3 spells CASGSGTGGGRYTEAFF. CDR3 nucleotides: TGTGCCAGCGGCTCCGGGACAGGGGGCGGTCGGTACACTGAAGCTTTCTTT.

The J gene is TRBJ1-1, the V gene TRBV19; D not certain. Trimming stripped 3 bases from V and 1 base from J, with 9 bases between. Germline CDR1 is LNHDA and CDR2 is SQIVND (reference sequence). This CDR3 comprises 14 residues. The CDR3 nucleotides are TGTGCCAGTAGTATCAGCGGGCGGAACACTGAAGCTTTCTTT. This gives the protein CASSISGRNTEAFF.

The CDR3: CASSLQVRLWGEQYF. The CDR3 DNA follows: TGTGCCAGCAGCCTACAGGTACGCTTGTGGGGCGAGCAGTACTTC. J is TRBJ2-7 and V is TRBV21-1; the DNA was not compared with TRBD1, the D call given in the table. TRBV21-1 is a documented pseudogene. The CDR3 covers 15 residues.

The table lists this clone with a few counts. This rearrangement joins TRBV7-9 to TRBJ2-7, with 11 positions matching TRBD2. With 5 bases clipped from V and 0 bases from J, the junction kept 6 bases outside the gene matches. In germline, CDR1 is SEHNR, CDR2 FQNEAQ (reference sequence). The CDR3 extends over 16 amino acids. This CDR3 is CASSTTSGMSSYEQYF. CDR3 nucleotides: TGTGCCAGCAGCACGACTAGCGGGATGAGCTCCTACGAGCAGTACTTC.

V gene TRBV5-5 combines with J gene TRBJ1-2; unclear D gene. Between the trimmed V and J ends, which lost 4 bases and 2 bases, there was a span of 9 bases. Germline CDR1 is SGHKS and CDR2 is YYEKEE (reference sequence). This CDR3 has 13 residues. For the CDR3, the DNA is TGTGCCAGCAGCCGCGTTACGAACTATGGCTACACCTTC. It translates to CASSRVTNYGYTF.

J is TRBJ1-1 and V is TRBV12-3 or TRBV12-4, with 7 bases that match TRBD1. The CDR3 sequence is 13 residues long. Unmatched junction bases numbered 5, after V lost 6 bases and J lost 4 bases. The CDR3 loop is CASRHRGGTEAFF. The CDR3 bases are TGTGCCAGCAGGCACAGGGGTGGCACTGAAGCTTTCTTT.

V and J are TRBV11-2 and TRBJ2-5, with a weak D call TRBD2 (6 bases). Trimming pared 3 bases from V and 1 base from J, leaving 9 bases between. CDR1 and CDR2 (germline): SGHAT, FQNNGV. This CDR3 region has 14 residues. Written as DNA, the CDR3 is TGTGCCAGCAGCTTTAGCGGTAGCCAAGAGACCCAGTACTTC. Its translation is CASSFSGSQETQYF.

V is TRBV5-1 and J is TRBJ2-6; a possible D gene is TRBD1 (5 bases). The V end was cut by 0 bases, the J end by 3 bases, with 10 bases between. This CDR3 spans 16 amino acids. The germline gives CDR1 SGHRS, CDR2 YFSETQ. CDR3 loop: CASSLAQGGGANVLTF. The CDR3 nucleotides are TGCGCCAGCAGCTTGGCGCAGGGCGGTGGGGCCAACGTCCTGACTTTC.

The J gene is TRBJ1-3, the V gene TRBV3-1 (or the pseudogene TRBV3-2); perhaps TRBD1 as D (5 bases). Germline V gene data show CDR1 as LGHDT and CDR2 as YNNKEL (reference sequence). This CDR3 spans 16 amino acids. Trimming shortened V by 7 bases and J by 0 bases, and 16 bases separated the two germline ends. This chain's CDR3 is CASTTDSPYSGNTIYF. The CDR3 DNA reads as TGTGCCAGCACGACAGACAGTCCGTACTCTGGAAACACCATATATTTT.

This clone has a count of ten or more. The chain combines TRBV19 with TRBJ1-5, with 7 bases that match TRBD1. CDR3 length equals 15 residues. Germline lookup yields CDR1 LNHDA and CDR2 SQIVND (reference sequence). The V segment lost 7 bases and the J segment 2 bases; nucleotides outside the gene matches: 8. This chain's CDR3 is CASINTGQRNQPQHF. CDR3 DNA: TGTGCCAGTATCAATACGGGACAGCGCAATCAGCCCCAGCATTTT. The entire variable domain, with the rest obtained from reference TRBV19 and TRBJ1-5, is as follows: DGGITQSPKYLFRKEGQNVTLSCEQNLNHDAMYWYRQDPGQGLRLIYYSQIVNDFQKGDIAEGYSVSREKKESFPLTVTSAQKNPTAFYLCASINTGQRNQPQHFGDGTRLSIL.

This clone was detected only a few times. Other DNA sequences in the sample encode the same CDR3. The CDR3 DNA follows: TGTGCCAGCAGATTACAGGGAAACACTGAAGCTTTCTTT. Encoded protein: CASRLQGNTEAFF. The rearrangement joins TRBV6-5 to TRBJ1-1; weak D call: TRBD1 (6 bases). This CDR3 contains 13 residues. CDR1 is MNHEY and CDR2 is SVGAGI in the germline V gene. V lost 6 bases, J lost 2 bases, and 10 bases lay in between.

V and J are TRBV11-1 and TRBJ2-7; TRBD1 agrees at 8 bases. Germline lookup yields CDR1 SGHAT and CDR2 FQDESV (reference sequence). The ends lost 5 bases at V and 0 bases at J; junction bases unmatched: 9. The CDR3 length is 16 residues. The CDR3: CASSLRGTGSSYEQYF. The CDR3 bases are TGTGCCAGCAGCCTCAGGGGGACAGGTAGCTCCTACGAGCAGTACTTC.

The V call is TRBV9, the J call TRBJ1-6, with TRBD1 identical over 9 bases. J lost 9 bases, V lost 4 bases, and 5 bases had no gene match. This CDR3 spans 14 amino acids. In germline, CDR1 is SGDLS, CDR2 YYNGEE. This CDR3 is CASSTDRGFSPLHF. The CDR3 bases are TGTGCCAGCAGCACTGACAGGGGGTTTTCACCCCTCCACTTT.

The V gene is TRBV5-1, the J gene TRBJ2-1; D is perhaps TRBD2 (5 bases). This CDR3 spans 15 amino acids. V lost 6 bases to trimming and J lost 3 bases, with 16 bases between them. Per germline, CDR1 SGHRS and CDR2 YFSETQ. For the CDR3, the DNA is TGCGCCAGCACCTCCCCCGGGATATTCTACAATGAGCAGTTCTTC. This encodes CASTSPGIFYNEQFF.

The CDR3 nucleotides read TGCAGTGCTAGAGTAGCAGATACGCAGTATTTT. As protein: CSARVADTQYF. The chain joins TRBV20-1 to TRBJ2-3; D uncertain. The CDR3 runs to 11 residues. Trimming stripped 1 base from V and 4 bases from J, with 3 bases between. The germline gives CDR1 DFQATT, CDR2 SNEGSKA (reference sequence).

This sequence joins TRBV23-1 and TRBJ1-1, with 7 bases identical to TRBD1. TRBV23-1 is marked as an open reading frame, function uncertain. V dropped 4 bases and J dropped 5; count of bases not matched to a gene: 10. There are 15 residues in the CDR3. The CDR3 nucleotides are TGCGCCAGCAGTCGTCCGGGACAGAGGCCGACTGAAGCTTTCTTT. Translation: CASSRPGQRPTEAFF.

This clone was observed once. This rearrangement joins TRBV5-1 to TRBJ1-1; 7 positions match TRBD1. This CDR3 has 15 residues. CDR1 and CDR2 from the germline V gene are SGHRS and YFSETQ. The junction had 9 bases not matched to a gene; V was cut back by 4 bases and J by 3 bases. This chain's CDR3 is CASSRQGGSDTEAFF. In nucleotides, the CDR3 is TGCGCCAGCAGCAGACAGGGTGGCTCTGACACTGAAGCTTTCTTT.

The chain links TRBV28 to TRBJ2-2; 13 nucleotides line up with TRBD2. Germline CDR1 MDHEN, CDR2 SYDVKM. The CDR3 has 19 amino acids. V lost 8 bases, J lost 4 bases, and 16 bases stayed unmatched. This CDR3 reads CASLGAYGGLAGATGELFF. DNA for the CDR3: TGTGCCAGCCTGGGGGCTTACGGCGGACTAGCGGGAGCCACCGGGGAGCTGTTTTTT.

CDR3 nucleotides: TGTGCCAGCGTCTTATCAACTAATGAAAAACTGTTTTTT. Amino acid sequence: CASVLSTNEKLFF. This chain links TRBV2 with TRBJ1-4; D not resolved. Trimming removed 8 bases at V and 0 bases at J, with 7 bases between. CDR1 is SNHLY and CDR2 is FYNNEI in the germline V gene. This CDR3 has 13 residues. Based on the CDR3 plus reference TRBV2 and TRBJ1-4, the full variable domain is EPEVTQTPSHQVTQMGQEVILRCVPISNHLYFYWYRQILGQKVEFLVSFYNNEISEKSEIFDDQFSVERPDGSNFTLKIRSTKLEDSAMYFCASVLSTNEKLFFGSGTQLSVL.

CDR3 loop: CASSLGRGLGLKQETQYF. The CDR3 nucleotides read TGTGCCAGCAGTTTAGGAAGGGGTCTGGGGCTTAAACAAGAGACCCAGTACTTC. V gene TRBV27 combines with J gene TRBJ2-5; maybe TRBD1 (5 bases). The length of the CDR3 is 18 residues. V was clipped by 2 bases and J by 2 bases, with 21 bases between them. Germline values: CDR1 MNHEY, CDR2 SMNVEV (reference sequence).

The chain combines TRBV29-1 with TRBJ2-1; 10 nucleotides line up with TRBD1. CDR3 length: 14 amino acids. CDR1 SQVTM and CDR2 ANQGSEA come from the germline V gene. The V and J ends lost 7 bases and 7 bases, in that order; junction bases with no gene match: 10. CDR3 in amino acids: CSASLGTGVNEQFF. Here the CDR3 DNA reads TGCAGCGCAAGCCTGGGGACAGGGGTGAATGAGCAGTTCTTC.

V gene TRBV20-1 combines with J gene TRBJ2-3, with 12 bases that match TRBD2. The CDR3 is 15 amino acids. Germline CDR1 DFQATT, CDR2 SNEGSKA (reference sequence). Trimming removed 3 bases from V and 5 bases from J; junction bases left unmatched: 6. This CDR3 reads CSASTSGRPGDTQYF. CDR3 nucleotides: TGCAGTGCTAGTACTAGCGGGAGGCCCGGAGATACGCAGTATTTT.